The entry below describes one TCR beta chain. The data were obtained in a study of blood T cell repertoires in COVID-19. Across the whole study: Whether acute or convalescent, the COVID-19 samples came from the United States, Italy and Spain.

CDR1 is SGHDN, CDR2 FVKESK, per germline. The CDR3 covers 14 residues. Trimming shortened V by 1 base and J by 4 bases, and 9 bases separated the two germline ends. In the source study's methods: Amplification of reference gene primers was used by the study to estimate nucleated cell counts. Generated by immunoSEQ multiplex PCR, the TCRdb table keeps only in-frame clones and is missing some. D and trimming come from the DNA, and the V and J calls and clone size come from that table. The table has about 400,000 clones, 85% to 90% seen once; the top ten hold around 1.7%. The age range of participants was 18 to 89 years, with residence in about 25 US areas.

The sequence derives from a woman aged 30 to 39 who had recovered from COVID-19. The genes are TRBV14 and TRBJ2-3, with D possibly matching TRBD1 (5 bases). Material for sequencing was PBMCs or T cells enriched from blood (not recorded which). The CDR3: CASSQAQGPDTQYF. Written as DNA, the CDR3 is TGTGCCAGCAGCCAAGCGCAGGGTCCAGATACGCAGTATTTT.